This T cell receptor beta chain was captured by sequencing in a study of T-cell memory formation after mild COVID-19. The junction had 2 bases not matched to a gene; V was cut back by 4 bases and J by 3 bases. CDR1 is SQVTM and CDR2 is ANQGSEA in the germline V gene. The CDR3 length is 13 residues. Employing constant-segment primers, 5'RACE generated TCR alpha and TCR beta cDNA libraries bearing sample barcodes and UMIs. TCRdb reprocessed the 5' RACE reads with MiXCR, giving one entry per CDR3 protein. In the table there are hundreds of thousands of distinct CDR3 sequences, around 17% of which are singletons.

The TCR was taken from a man aged 18 to 30 who had mild COVID-19 (a few samples of this study predate the infection). Cell type and time point are not known. The chain has TRBV29-1 and TRBJ2-3; 9 nucleotides line up with TRBD1. Sequenced sample: PBMCs or a T cell subset sorted from them (not recorded which). CDR3 in DNA: TGCAGCGTTGGGGACAGGGTAACAGATACGCAGTATTTT. As protein: CSVGDRVTDTQYF.